This T cell receptor (beta chain) is drawn from a study of cytomegalovirus exposure and HLA in healthy donors. For the study at large: Among the roughly 370 genotyped donors, approximately 81% were placed in the Caucasian-associated ancestry cluster. Study findings and constraints: In an earlier analysis, about 87% or about 30%: the productive usage of most TCR beta V segments.

PCR was performed using 60 Vbeta and 13 Jbeta primers. Only in-frame clones appear in the TCRdb table, and some are missing; sequencing was by immunoSEQ multiplex PCR. The sample records some 110,000 clones, less than 70% being singletons. This clone has just a few counts. What it recognizes is unknown. V was trimmed by 2 bases and J by 4 bases, leaving 5 bases between them. CDR1 is MGHDK, CDR2 SYGVNS, per germline. The CDR3 sequence is 13 residues long. The sample comprised PBMCs. This TCR was recovered from a woman between 25 and 40 years old in good health and CMV-seronegative. The chain couples TRBV25-1 to TRBJ2-2; D is uncertain. This chain's CDR3 is CASSETSTGELFF. CDR3 nucleotides: TGTGCCAGCAGTGAAACCAGCACCGGGGAGCTGTTTTTT.